This TCR beta chain stems from a study of blood T cell repertoires in COVID-19. Study context: The study drew acute and convalescent COVID-19 samples from the United States, Italy and Spain. The cDNA or gDNA used as material had been derived from T cells, B-cell-depleted T cells, or PBMCs.

Germline CDR1 and CDR2: LGHDT and YNNKEL (reference sequence). Between the trimmed V and J ends, which lost 5 bases and 6 bases, there was a span of 15 bases. This CDR3 comprises 14 residues. Per the original data handling: By means of reference gene primer amplification, nucleated cell counts were estimated. Generated by immunoSEQ multiplex PCR, the TCRdb table keeps only in-frame clones and is missing some. V and J calls and clone size are those listed in that table; D and trimming were worked out from the DNA. The sample yields around 250,000 clones, 90% seen once. This chain connects TRBV3-1 (or the pseudogene TRBV3-2) to TRBJ2-3, with unresolved D. Material for sequencing was peripheral blood. This sequence originates from a woman aged 55-70 years with COVID-19, enrolled during active disease. CDR3 amino acids: CASSFSAADDTQYF. The CDR3 DNA reads as TGTGCCAGCAGCTTTAGTGCCGCGGATGATACGCAGTATTTT.